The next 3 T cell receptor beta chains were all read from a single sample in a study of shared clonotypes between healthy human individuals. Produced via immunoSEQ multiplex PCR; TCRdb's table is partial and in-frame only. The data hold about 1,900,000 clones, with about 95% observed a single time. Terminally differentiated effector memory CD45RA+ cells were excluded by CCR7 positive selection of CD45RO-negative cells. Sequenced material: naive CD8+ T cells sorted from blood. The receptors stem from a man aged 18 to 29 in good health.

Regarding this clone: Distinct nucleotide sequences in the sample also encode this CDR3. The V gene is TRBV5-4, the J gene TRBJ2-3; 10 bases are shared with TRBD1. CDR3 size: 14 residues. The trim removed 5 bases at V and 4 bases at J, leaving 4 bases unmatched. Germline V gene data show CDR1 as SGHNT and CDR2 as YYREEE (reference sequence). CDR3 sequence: CASSYGQGADTQYF. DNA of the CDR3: TGTGCCAGCAGTTACGGACAGGGGGCAGATACGCAGTATTTT.

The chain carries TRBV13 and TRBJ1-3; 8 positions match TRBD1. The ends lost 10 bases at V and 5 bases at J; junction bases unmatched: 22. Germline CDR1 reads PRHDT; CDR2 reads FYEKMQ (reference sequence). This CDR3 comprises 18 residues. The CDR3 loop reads CATHLDLAGTGFRNTIYF. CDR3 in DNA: TGTGCCACTCACCTCGATCTAGCCGGGACAGGATTCCGAAACACCATATATTTT.

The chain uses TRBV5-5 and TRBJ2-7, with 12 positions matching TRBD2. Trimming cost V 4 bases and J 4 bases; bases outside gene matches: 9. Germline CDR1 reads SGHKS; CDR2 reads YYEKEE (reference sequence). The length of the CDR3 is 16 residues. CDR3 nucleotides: TGTGCCAGCAGCCCTAGGACTAGCGGGACCTTTTACGAGCAGTACTTC. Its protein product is CASSPRTSGTFYEQYF.